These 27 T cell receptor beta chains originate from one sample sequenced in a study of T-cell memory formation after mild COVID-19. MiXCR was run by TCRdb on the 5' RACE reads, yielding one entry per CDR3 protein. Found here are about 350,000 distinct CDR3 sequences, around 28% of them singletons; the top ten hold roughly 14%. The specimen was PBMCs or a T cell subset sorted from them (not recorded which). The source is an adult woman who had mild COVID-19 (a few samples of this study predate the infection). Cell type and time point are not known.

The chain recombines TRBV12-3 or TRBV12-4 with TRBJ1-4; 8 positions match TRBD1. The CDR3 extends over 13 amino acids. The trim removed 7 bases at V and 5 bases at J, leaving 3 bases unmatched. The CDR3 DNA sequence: TGTGCCAGCATCCGACAGGGGAATGAAAAACTGTTTTTT. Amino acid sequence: CASIRQGNEKLFF.

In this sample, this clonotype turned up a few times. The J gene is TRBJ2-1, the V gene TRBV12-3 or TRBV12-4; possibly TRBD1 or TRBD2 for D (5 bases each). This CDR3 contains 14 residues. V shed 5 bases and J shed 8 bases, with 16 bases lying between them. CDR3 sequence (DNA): TGTGCCAGCAGTCCCCCTGTGGGGCGGGATGAGCAGTTCTTC. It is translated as CASSPPVGRDEQFF.

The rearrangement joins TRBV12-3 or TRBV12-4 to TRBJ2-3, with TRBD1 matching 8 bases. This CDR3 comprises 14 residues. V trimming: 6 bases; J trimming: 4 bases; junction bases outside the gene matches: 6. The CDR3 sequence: CASSPIQGADTQYF. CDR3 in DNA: TGTGCCAGCAGCCCAATACAGGGGGCAGATACGCAGTATTTT.

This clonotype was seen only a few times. CDR3 nucleotides: TGCAGTGCTCCTAGCGGGAGGTCCCCCGGCGAGCAGTACTTC. Protein sequence: CSAPSGRSPGEQYF. The chain is built from TRBV20-1 and TRBJ2-7; 11 bases map to TRBD2. Germline V gene sequence: CDR1 DFQATT, CDR2 SNEGSKA (reference sequence). With V trimmed by 5 bases and J by 6 bases, 9 bases remained unmatched. The CDR3 extends over 14 amino acids.

The CDR3 loop is CATSMGLAEETQYF. The CDR3 coding sequence is TGTGCCACCAGCATGGGACTAGCGGAAGAGACCCAGTACTTC. The V gene is TRBV15, the J gene TRBJ2-5; 11 bases fit TRBD2. V lost 4 bases to trimming and J lost 3 bases; unmatched junction nucleotides: 1. The CDR3 extends over 14 amino acids. CDR1 LNHNV and CDR2 YYDKDF come from the germline V gene (reference sequence).

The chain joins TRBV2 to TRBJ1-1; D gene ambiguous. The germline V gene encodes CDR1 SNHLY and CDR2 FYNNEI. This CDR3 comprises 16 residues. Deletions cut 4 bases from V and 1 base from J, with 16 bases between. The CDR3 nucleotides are TGTGCCAGCAGTGCCCAGTTTGGTCGGGGGAACACTGAAGCTTTCTTT. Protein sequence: CASSAQFGRGNTEAFF.

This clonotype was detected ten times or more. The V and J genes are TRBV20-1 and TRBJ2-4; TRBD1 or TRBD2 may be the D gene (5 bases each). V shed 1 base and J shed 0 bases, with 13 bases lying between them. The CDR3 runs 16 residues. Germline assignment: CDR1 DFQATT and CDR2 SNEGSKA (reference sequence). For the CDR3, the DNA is TGCAGTGCTAGAGGTCCCAACGGGGCAGCCAAAAACATTCAGTACTTC. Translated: CSARGPNGAAKNIQYF.

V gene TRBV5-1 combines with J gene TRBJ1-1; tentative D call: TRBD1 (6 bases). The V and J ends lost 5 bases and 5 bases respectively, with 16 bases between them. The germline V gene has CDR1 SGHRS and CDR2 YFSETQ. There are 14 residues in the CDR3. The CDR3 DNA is TGCGCCAGCAGAAGCGGGGGCGGGTATACTGAAGCTTTCTTT. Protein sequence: CASRSGGGYTEAFF.

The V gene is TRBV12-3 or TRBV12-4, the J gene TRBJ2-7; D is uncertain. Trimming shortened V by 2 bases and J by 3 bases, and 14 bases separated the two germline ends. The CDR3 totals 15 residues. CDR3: CASSLRVVPNYEQYF. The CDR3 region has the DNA TGTGCCAGCAGTTTACGGGTCGTTCCGAACTACGAGCAGTACTTC.

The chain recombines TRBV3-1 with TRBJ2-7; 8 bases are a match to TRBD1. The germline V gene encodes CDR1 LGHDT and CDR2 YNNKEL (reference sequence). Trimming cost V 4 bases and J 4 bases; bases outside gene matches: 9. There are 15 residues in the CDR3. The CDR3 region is CASSLRQGTGYEQYF. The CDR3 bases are TGTGCCAGCAGCCTGAGACAGGGGACGGGTTACGAGCAGTACTTC.

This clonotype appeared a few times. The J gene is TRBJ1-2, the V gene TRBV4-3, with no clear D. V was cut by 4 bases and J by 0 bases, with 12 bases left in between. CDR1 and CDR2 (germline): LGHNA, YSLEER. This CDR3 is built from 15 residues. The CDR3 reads CASSPDGETNYGYTF. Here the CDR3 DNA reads TGCGCCAGCAGCCCAGACGGGGAGACTAACTATGGCTACACCTTC.

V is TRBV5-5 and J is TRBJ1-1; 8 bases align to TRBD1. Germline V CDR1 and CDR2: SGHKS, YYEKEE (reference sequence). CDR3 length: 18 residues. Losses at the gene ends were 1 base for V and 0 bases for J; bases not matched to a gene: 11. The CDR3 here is CASSLRFPGGSMNTEAFF. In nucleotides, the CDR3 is TGTGCCAGCAGCTTGAGGTTCCCAGGGGGCTCTATGAACACTGAAGCTTTCTTT.

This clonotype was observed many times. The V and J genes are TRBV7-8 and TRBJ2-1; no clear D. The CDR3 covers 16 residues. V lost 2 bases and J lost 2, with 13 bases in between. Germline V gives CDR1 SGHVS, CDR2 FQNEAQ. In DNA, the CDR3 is TGTGCCAGCAGCTTAAAGGAGTCAGGACCCTACAATGAGCAGTTCTTC. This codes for CASSLKESGPYNEQFF.

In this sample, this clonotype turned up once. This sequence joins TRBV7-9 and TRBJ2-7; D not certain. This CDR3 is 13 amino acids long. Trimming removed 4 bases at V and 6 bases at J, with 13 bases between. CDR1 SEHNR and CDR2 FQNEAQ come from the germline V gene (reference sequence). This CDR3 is CASSSFSTLEQYF. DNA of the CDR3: TGTGCCAGCAGCTCCTTTAGCACCCTCGAGCAGTACTTC.

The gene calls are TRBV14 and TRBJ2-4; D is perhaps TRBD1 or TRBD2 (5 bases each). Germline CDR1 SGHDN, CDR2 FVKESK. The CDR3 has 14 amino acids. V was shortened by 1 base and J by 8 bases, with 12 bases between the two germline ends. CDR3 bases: TGTGCCAGCAGCCAAGGTGGATTGGGGGACATTCAGTACTTC. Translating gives CASSQGGLGDIQYF. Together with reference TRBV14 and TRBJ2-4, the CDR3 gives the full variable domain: EAGVTQFPSHSVIEKGQTVTLRCDPISGHDNLYWYRRVMGKEIKFLLHFVKESKQDESGMPNNRFLAERTGGTYSTLKVQPAELEDSGVYFCASSQGGLGDIQYFGAGTRLSVL.

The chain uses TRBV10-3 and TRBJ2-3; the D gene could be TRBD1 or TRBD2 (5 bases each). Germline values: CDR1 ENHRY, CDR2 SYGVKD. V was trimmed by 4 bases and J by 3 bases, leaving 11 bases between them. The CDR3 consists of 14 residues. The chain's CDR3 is CAISAGPGTDTQYF. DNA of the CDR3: TGTGCCATCAGTGCAGGGCCGGGGACAGATACGCAGTATTTT.

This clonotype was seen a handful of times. The DNA for the CDR3 is TGCAGCGTGGGAACCGGGACAGGGGGGGAAAAACTGTTTTTT. This translates into CSVGTGTGGEKLFF. V gene TRBV29-1 combines with J gene TRBJ1-4; 11 bases fit TRBD1. V trimming: 6 bases; J trimming: 8 bases; junction bases outside the gene matches: 8. CDR1 and CDR2 (germline): SQVTM, ANQGSEA. This CDR3 region has 14 residues.

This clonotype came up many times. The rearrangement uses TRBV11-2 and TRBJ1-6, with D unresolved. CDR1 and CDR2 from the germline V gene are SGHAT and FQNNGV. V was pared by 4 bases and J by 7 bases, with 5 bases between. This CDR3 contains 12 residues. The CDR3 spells CASSSPNSPLHF. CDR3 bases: TGTGCCAGCAGCTCGCCCAATTCACCCCTCCACTTT.

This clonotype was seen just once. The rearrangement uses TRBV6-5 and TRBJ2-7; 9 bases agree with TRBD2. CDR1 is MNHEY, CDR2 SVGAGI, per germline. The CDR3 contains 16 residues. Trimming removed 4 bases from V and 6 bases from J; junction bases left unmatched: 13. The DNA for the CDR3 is TGTGCCAGCAGTTCGACCTTAGCGGGAGCTCGGCGCGAGCAGTACTTC. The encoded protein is CASSSTLAGARREQYF.

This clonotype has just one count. The CDR3 bases are TGCAGTGCCACCGGACTAGCGGAAGAGACCCAGTACTTC. Its translation: CSATGLAEETQYF. The chain recombines TRBV20-1 with TRBJ2-5; 10 bases fit TRBD2. This CDR3 has 13 residues. Trimming at V came to 6 bases and at J to 3 bases, leaving 4 bases not matched to a gene. In germline, CDR1 is DFQATT, CDR2 SNEGSKA (reference sequence).

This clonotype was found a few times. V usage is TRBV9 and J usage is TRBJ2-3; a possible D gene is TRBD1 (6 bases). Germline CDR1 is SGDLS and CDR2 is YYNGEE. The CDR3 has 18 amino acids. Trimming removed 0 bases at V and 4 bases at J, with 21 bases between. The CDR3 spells CASSVGLRGTTHPDTQYF. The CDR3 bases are TGTGCCAGCAGCGTAGGCTTAAGGGGGACCACACATCCAGATACGCAGTATTTT.

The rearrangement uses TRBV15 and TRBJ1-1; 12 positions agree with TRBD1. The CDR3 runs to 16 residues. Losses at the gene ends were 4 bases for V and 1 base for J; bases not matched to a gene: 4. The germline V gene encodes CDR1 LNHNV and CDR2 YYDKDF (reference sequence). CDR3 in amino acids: CATSKGTGGKNTEAFF. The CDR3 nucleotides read TGTGCCACCAGCAAGGGGACAGGGGGCAAGAACACTGAAGCTTTCTTT.

The CDR3, as DNA: TGCGCCAGCAGCCAATCTACCAGTAGGATCTCTGGGGCCAACGTCCTGACTTTC. This codes for CASSQSTSRISGANVLTF. The gene calls are TRBV4-3 and TRBJ2-6; the D is unclear. V shed 2 bases and J shed 0 bases, with 14 bases lying between them. CDR1 is LGHNA, CDR2 YSLEER, per germline. This CDR3 is built from 18 residues.

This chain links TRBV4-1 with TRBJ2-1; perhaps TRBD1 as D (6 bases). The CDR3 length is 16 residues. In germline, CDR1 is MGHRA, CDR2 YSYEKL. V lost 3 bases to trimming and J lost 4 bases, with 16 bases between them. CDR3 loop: CASSHLLRQVYNEQFF. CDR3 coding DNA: TGCGCCAGCAGCCATCTCCTTCGACAGGTTTACAATGAGCAGTTCTTC.

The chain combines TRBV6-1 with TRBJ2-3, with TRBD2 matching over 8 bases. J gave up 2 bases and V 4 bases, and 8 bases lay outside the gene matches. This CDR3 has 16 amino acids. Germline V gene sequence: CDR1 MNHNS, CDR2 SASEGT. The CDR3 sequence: CASSVTSGYSTDTQYF. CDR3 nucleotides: TGTGCCAGCAGTGTTACTAGCGGTTATTCCACAGATACGCAGTATTTT.

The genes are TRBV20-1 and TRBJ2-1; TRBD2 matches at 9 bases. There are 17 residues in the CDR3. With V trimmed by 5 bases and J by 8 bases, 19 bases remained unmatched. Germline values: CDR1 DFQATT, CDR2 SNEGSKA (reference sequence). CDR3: CSAEGISGGPFDDEQFF. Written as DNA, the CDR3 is TGCAGTGCTGAAGGGATTAGCGGGGGCCCTTTTGACGATGAGCAGTTCTTC.

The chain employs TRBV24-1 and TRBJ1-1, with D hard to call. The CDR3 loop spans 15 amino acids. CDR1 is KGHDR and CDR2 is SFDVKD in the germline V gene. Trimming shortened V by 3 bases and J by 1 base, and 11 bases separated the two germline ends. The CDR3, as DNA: TGTGCCACCAGTGATCCGAATGGAGGGAACACTGAAGCTTTCTTT. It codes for CATSDPNGGNTEAFF.